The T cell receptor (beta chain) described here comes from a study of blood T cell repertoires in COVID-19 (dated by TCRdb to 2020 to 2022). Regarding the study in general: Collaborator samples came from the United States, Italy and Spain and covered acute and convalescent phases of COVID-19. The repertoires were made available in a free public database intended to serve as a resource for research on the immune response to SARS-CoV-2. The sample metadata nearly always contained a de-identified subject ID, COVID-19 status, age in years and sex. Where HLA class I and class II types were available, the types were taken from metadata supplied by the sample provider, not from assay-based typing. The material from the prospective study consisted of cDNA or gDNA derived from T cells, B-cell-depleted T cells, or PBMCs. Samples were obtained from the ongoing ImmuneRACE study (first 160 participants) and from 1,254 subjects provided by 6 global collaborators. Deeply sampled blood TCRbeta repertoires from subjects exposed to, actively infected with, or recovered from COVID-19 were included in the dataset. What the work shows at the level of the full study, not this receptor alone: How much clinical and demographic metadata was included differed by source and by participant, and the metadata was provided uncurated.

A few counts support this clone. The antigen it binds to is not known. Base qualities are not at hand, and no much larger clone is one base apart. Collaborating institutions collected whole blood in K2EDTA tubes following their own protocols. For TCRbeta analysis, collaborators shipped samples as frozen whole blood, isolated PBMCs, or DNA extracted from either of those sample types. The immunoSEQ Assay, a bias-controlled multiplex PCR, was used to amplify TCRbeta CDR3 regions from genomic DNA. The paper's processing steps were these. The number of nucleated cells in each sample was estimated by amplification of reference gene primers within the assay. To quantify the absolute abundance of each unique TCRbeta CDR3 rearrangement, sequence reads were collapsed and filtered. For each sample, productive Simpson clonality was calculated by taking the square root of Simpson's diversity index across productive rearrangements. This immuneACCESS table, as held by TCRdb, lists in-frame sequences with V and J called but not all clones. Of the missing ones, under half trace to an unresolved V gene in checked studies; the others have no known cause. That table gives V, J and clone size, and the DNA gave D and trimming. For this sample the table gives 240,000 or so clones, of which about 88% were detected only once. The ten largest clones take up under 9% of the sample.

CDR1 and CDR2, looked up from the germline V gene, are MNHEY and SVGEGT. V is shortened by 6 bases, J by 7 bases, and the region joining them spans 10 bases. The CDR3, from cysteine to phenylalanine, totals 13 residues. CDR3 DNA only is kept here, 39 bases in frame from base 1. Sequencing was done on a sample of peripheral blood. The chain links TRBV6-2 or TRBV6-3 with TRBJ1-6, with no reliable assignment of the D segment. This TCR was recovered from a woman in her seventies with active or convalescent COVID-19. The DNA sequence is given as TGTGCCAGCAGCCCAGCCCCCAATTCACCCCTCCACTTT. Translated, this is CASSPAPNSPLHF.